The sequence of this T cell receptor beta chain was determined in a study of CD8+CD57+ T cells in acquired aplastic anemia. Study background: Recorded DNA amounts for sorted CD4+ and CD8+ cells had an average of 3.2 ug.

Whoever was chosen for sequencing had shown CD8+CD57+ cell expansion by flow cytometry. Each patient had severe acquired aplastic anemia. Receipt of therapy had not occurred in any patient by the time of blood sampling. The CDR3 loop spans 19 amino acids. Between the trimmed V and J ends, which lost 0 bases and 2 bases, there was a span of 23 bases. The germline V gene has CDR1 SGDLS and CDR2 YYNGEE. Regarding the study as a whole: Overlap between patients and controls comprised twenty-nine CD8+ CDR3 sequences.

TCR beta VDJ and CDR3 were profiled, and genomic DNA was the template. TCRdb reprocessed the reads with MiXCR, giving one entry per CDR3 protein. There are approximately 470,000 distinct CDR3 sequences in the sample; roughly 34% occur only once, and around 0.82% lies in the top ten. Concerning this clonotype itself: Its antigen is not known.

The sequence was obtained from a human donor with aplastic anemia. The genes are TRBV9 and TRBJ1-2; D is perhaps TRBD1 (5 bases). The specimen was sorted CD4+, CD8+, or CD8+CD57+ T cells (not recorded which) from PBMCs. CDR3 region: CASSVVRPGGTQENYGYTF. The CDR3 DNA reads TGTGCCAGCAGCGTAGTCCGGCCCGGGGGGACGCAGGAAAACTATGGCTACACCTTC. The whole variable domain, remainder taken from reference TRBV9 and TRBJ1-2, is DSGVTQTPKHLITATGQRVTLRCSPRSGDLSVYWYQQSLDQGLQFLIQYYNGEERAKGNILERFSAQQFPDLHSELNLSSLELGDSALYFCASSVVRPGGTQENYGYTFGSGTRLTVV.